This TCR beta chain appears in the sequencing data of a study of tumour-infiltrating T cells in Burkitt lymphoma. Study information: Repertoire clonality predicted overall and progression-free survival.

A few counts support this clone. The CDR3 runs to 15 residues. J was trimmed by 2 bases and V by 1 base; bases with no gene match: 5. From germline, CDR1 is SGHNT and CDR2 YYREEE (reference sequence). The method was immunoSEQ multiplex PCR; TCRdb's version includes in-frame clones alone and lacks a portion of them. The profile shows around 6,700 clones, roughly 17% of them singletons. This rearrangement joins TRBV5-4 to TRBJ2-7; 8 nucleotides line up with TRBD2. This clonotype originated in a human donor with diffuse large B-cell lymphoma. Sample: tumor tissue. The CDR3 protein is CASSLTLAGPYEQYF. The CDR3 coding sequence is TGTGCCAGCAGCTTGACCCTAGCGGGTCCCTACGAGCAGTACTTC.